The clone carrying this T cell receptor (beta chain) appeared many times. The antigen remains undetermined. The data were obtained in a study of T cells after yellow fever vaccination. Points from the study as a whole: After the booster, over 95% of CD4 and about 90% of CD8 primary-response clones were re-detected. Any FACS-sorted repertoire could hold abundant clonotypes that contaminate it from the bulk population.

This CDR3 is built from 15 residues. The germline V gene has CDR1 SGHTA and CDR2 FQGTGA. V dropped 0 bases and J dropped 0 bases, with 6 bases sitting between them. 5'RACE template switching generated TCR cDNA, adding a universal primer site and UMIs. TCRdb ran MiXCR on the 5' RACE reads and lists one entry per CDR3 protein. The sample has 500,000 to 550,000 distinct CDR3 sequences; 20% to 25% are singletons. V usage is TRBV7-3 and J usage is TRBJ2-1; D gene ambiguous. The TCR originated in a man younger than 35 who received the YFV17D yellow fever vaccine. The sequenced sample was PBMCs, obtained approximately 20 days after the first yellow fever vaccination. The CDR3 DNA sequence: TGTGCCAGCAGCTTAACTGTCGGCTCCTACAATGAGCAGTTCTTC. This sequence encodes CASSLTVGSYNEQFF.